This T cell receptor beta chain was sequenced during a study of T cells in narcolepsy. Data came from immunoSEQ multiplex PCR; TCRdb stores just in-frame clones and leaves some out. This sample has tens of thousands of clones, with 70% to 85% found just once. The V end lost 5 bases, the J end lost 3 bases, and 16 bases lay between the germline ends. The CDR3 contains 15 residues. Germline loops: CDR1 SGHAT, CDR2 FQNNGV. The sample comprised CD45RA- memory CD4+ T cells from PBMCs. The J gene is TRBJ1-1, the V gene TRBV11-2; perhaps TRBD1 as D (6 bases). The TCR comes from a human donor with narcolepsy. DNA of the CDR3: TGTGCCAGCAGCCCCAGGGCGGGGGCGGACACTGAAGCTTTCTTT. Translating it yields CASSPRAGADTEAFF.